One TCR beta chain is described in this entry. Its antigen is unknown. This specimen belongs to a study of cytomegalovirus exposure and HLA in healthy donors. PCR used 60 Vbeta primers and 13 Jbeta primers. Method: immunoSEQ multiplex PCR; TCRdb's copy keeps in-frame clones and lacks some. The data contain 90,000 or so clones, about 80% of them singletons. Study-level results: Across donors, presence/absence analyses took sequencing depth to be roughly uniform. Listed as cytomegalovirus-associated were about 160 TCR beta chains. By HLA locus, TCR association rates varied in a later analysis, with DRB1 showing the most and HLA-C the fewest. The classifier, whose performance was assessed in both the original and validation cohorts, reportedly diagnosed cytomegalovirus status with high specificity and sensitivity.

From germline, CDR1 is SGHRS and CDR2 YFSETQ. The CDR3 runs to 14 residues. V lost 7 bases and J lost 6; bases outside the gene matches: 4. The specimen sequenced was PBMCs. The V gene is TRBV5-1, the J gene TRBJ1-6, with 10 bases matching TRBD1. The TCR was taken from a woman between 45 and 60 years old in good health and CMV-seropositive. The chain's CDR3 is CASADRGLNSPLHF. CDR3 in DNA: TGCGCCAGCGCCGACAGGGGGCTTAATTCACCCCTCCACTTT.